The rows below give T cell receptor beta chains drawn from one sample of a study of blood T cell repertoires in COVID-19. Data came from immunoSEQ multiplex PCR; TCRdb stores just in-frame clones and leaves some out. The repertoire holds some 410,000 clones, 70% to 90% seen once, with about 0.89% in the top ten. Specimen: PBMCs or T cells enriched from blood (not recorded which). The receptors shown here come from a woman in her thirties with acute COVID-19. The CDR3 runs from the conserved cysteine through the conserved F or W. A D gene is named only where the DNA matches it firmly. The size entry is marked missing in some rows and otherwise reads once, few, many or a size class.

size	V	D	J	DNA	CDR3
.	TRBV3-1/TRBV3-2	TRBD2	TRBJ2-7	TGTGCCAGCAGCCAGTGGGGGGGGTACTACGAGCAGTACTTC	CASSQWGGYYEQYF
.	TRBV5-6	.	TRBJ2-5	TGTGCCAGCAGCTTGGGGCTTGACCCCAGGGAGACCCAGTACTTC	CASSLGLDPRETQYF
.	TRBV21-1	.	TRBJ2-1	TGTGCCAGCAGCCCGTACAATGAGCAGTTCTTC	CASSPYNEQFF
.	TRBV6-5	TRBD1	TRBJ1-2	TGTGCCAGCAGTTATTCGACAGGGGTGCGGGGCTACACCTTC	CASSYSTGVRGYTF
few	TRBV4-1	.	TRBJ1-2	TGCGCCAGCAGCCAAGACGGGTACTATGGCTACACCTTC	CASSQDGYYGYTF
.	TRBV2	TRBD1	TRBJ1-5	TGTGCCAGCCGCCCCCGGACAGGGTCATTTCAGCCCCAGCATTTT	CASRPRTGSFQPQHF
.	TRBV9	.	TRBJ1-1	TGTGCCAGCAGCGTCACGACCGGGACAGAAGCTTTCTTT	CASSVTTGTEAFF
.	TRBV24-1	.	TRBJ1-5	TGTGCCACCAGCGGCGGTCAGGGTGGGGGCAATCAGCCCCAGCATTTT	CATSGGQGGGNQPQHF
once	TRBV5-4	TRBD1	TRBJ1-2	TGTGCCAGCAGCTCTAGACAGGGGGCTGCTGGCTACACCTTC	CASSSRQGAAGYTF
.	TRBV4-3	TRBD2	TRBJ2-2	TGCGCCAGCAGCCAAGATCCGGCTAGCGGGGCACGTGGGGAGCTGTTTTTT	CASSQDPASGARGELFF
.	TRBV13	.	TRBJ1-2	TGTGCCAGCAGCTTAGCCATGGACTACTCCGAAGCTAACTATGGCTACACCTTC	CASSLAMDYSEANYGYTF
.	TRBV7-2	.	TRBJ1-1	TGTGCCAGCAGCCCCCGCCTTGGGGGCGCATACACTGAAGCTTTCTTT	CASSPRLGGAYTEAFF
.	TRBV6-2/TRBV6-3	TRBD1	TRBJ2-7	TGTGCCAGCAGTTACGGGGACAGTTCCTACGAGCAGTACTTC	CASSYGDSSYEQYF
few	TRBV7-3	TRBD1	TRBJ1-5	TGTGCCAGCAGCTTATTGGGACAGCCCGGTCAGCCCCAGCATTTT	CASSLLGQPGQPQHF
.	TRBV7-2	.	TRBJ2-3	TGTGCCAGCAGCATCCGCGGGCCCACAGATACGCAGTATTTT	CASSIRGPTDTQYF
.	TRBV6-5	.	TRBJ1-2	TGTGCCAGCCACAGAGGCGCGGGCTATGGCTACACCTTC	CASHRGAGYGYTF